The rows below give T cell receptor beta chains drawn from one sample of a study of OX40 agonist ivuxolimab in advanced cancers. Using immunoSEQ multiplex PCR, the repertoire was profiled, and TCRdb retains in-frame clones only, with some absent. The table records around 74,000 clones, 85% to 90% of them present only once. Sequencing was performed on CD4+ or CD8+ T cells sorted from blood, taken in a trial of the OX40 agonist ivuxolimab. These receptor sequences come from an adult with an advanced solid tumor such as melanoma, head and neck, liver or kidney cancer. Both conserved end residues are part of each CDR3. D genes are given only for firm matches. A row's size may be missing; if present it is once, few, many or a size class.

TRBV18,.,TRBJ1-1,.,CASSPYEASQAFF,TGTGCCAGCTCACCATATGAGGCATCCCAAGCTTTCTTT
TRBV4-2,.,TRBJ1-4,.,CASSQSPGPLNEKLFF,TGTGCCAGCAGCCAATCACCGGGACCGCTTAATGAAAAACTGTTTTTT
TRBV6-4,.,TRBJ2-3,.,CASSRNGQSTDTQYF,TGTGCCAGCAGTAGGAACGGGCAGAGCACAGATACGCAGTATTTT
TRBV18,TRBD2,TRBJ2-5,.,CASSPQLAGGRYQETQYF,TGTGCCAGCTCACCACAGCTAGCGGGGGGGCGATACCAAGAGACCCAGTACTTC
TRBV2,.,TRBJ2-5,.,CASSGGGGPLETQYF,TGTGCCAGCAGTGGGGGCGGGGGCCCCCTAGAGACCCAGTACTTC
TRBV6-6,TRBD2,TRBJ2-5,.,CASRKGAGGRQETQYF,TGTGCCAGCAGAAAGGGAGCGGGGGGGCGACAAGAGACCCAGTACTTC
TRBV5-6,.,TRBJ2-1,.,CASSTTPPRREQFF,TGTGCCAGCAGCACAACCCCGCCCCGGCGGGAGCAGTTCTTC
TRBV7-2,TRBD2,TRBJ2-5,once,CASSLLAGGGETQYF,TGTGCCAGCAGCTTACTGGCGGGGGGTGGGGAGACCCAGTACTTC
TRBV2,TRBD2,TRBJ2-2,.,CASSWTSGGITGELFF,TGTGCCAGCAGTTGGACTAGCGGGGGGATCACCGGGGAGCTGTTTTTT
TRBV7-2,TRBD2,TRBJ2-5,.,CASSRASGGGETQYF,TGTGCCAGCAGCCGCGCTAGCGGGGGTGGGGAGACCCAGTACTTC
TRBV27,.,TRBJ2-6,.,CASRTSGANVLTF,TGTGCCAGTAGGACCTCTGGGGCCAACGTCCTGACTTTC
TRBV12-5,TRBD1,TRBJ1-2,once,CASGIGTAYYGYTF,TGTGCTAGTGGTATAGGGACAGCCTACTATGGCTACACCTTC
TRBV6-6,.,TRBJ2-1,.,CVSGHRMNNEQFF,TGTGTTTCAGGTCACCGGATGAACAATGAGCAGTTCTTC
TRBV9,.,TRBJ1-6,.,CASSSYPTNPNSPLHF,TGTGCCAGCAGCTCATACCCGACGAATCCTAATTCACCCCTCCACTTT